This section outlines one T cell receptor (beta chain) sequence together with its context. This specimen belongs to a study of blood T cell repertoires in COVID-19. Study background: Sources were T cells, B-cell-depleted T cells, or PBMCs; the material itself was cDNA or gDNA.

Repertoires were generated with immunoSEQ multiplex PCR, while TCRdb's copy carries only in-frame clones and drops some. The sample lists about 130,000 clones, 85% to 90% seen once, with 5% to 8% in the top ten. This CDR3 has 15 amino acids. J lost 5 bases, V lost 1 base, and 8 bases had no gene match. Germline V gene sequence: CDR1 SGHVS, CDR2 FNYEAQ. This chain joins TRBV7-6 and TRBJ2-7; 7 bases fit TRBD2. The sample consisted of peripheral blood. The sequence derives from an older man with active or convalescent COVID-19. CDR3 in amino acids: CASSLGGGSEDEQYF. The CDR3 region has the DNA TGTGCCAGCAGCTTAGGGGGGGGTAGCGAGGACGAGCAGTACTTC.